Below are 13 T cell receptor beta chains sequenced from a single sample in a study of human T cells and chemical hapten exposure. Sample time point: healthy volunteer bleed at 2 weeks. Unfractionated whole blood was the source of the extracted total RNA. TCRdb ran MiXCR on the RACE reads and lists one entry per CDR3 protein. The sample has tens of thousands of distinct CDR3 sequences; nearly 7.5% are singletons. Sequenced input: whole blood. These TCRs come from a human donor in good health. Some clones in this sample may be carry-over from other donors' samples.

In this sample, this clonotype turned up a few times. This chain connects TRBV5-5 to TRBJ1-3; possibly TRBD1 for D (6 bases). Looked up from germline, CDR1 is SGHKS and CDR2 is YYEKEE (reference sequence). With 0 bases removed from V and 4 bases from J, the gap between germline ends came to 8 bases. The CDR3 covers 14 residues. This chain's CDR3 is CASSLGTDGNTIYF. In nucleotides, the CDR3 is TGTGCCAGCAGCTTGGGGACAGACGGAAACACCATATATTTT.

Concerning this clonotype itself: A read error may be the cause here, since a much bigger clone is one base away. The genes are TRBV5-1 and TRBJ1-2; maybe TRBD1 (6 bases). V was shortened by 0 bases and J by 6 bases, with 21 bases between the two germline ends. The CDR3 runs to 17 residues. Germline V lookup: CDR1 SGHRS, CDR2 YFSETQ. CDR3 coding DNA: TGCGCCAGCAGCTTGGAGGGGGGGGCTAGTGCTAGAGATGGCTACACCTTC. This gives the protein CASSLEGGASARDGYTF.

This clonotype appeared many times. The V call is TRBV7-9, the J call TRBJ1-3, with D perhaps matching TRBD1 (6 bases). This CDR3 is 14 amino acids long. The V gene lost 1 base and the J gene lost 2 bases, with 6 bases spanning the gap. The germline gives CDR1 SEHNR, CDR2 FQNEAQ (reference sequence). CDR3 sequence (DNA): TGTGCCAGCAGCTTAGGGACAGCTGGAAACACCATATATTTT. Translated, it gives CASSLGTAGNTIYF.

In its sample, this clonotype was seen many times. The chain combines TRBV4-2 with TRBJ2-7, with TRBD1 identical over 7 bases. J was trimmed by 7 bases and V by 4 bases; bases with no gene match: 13. The CDR3 covers 15 residues. Germline lookup yields CDR1 LGHNA and CDR2 YNFKEQ. The CDR3 DNA reads TGTGCCAGCAGCCCGACCGGGGACAGAACGGGGGAGCAGTACTTC. This gives the protein CASSPTGDRTGEQYF.

The chain links TRBV6-5 to TRBJ1-6; D might be TRBD1 (6 bases). In germline, CDR1 is MNHEY, CDR2 SVGAGI. V was shortened by 4 bases and J by 10 bases, with 17 bases between the two germline ends. There are 15 residues in the CDR3. The CDR3 DNA reads TGTGCCAGCAGTTCCTCACAGGGTATCGCGTCACCCCTCCACTTT. The encoded protein is CASSSSQGIASPLHF.

This clonotype showed up just a few times. This chain uses TRBV12-3 or TRBV12-4 with TRBJ2-5; a possible D gene is TRBD2 (6 bases). The CDR3 length is 13 residues. Trimming pared 8 bases from V and 3 bases from J, leaving 13 bases between. CDR3: CASGLGRKETQYF. CDR3 nucleotide sequence: TGTGCCAGCGGCCTGGGGAGGAAAGAGACCCAGTACTTC.

Only a few counts were recorded for this clonotype. The chain couples TRBV3-1 to TRBJ2-7; the match to TRBD2 covers 8 bases. The CDR3 length is 14 residues. Germline CDR1 and CDR2: LGHDT and YNNKEL (reference sequence). The V segment lost 3 bases and the J segment 2 bases; nucleotides outside the gene matches: 3. CDR3 in DNA: TGTGCCAGCAGCCACATAGCGGGAACCTACGAGCAGTACTTC. Translating gives CASSHIAGTYEQYF.

A note on this clonotype: A single base separates this from a much larger clone, so it may be a read error. This chain joins TRBV7-9 and TRBJ2-3; D is ambiguous. The CDR3 loop spans 15 amino acids. Germline V gene sequence: CDR1 SEHNR, CDR2 FQNEAQ (reference sequence). Trimming shortened V by 6 bases and J by 2 bases, and 15 bases separated the two germline ends. The CDR3 region is CASSPNNVSTDTQYF. CDR3 nucleotides: TGTGCCAGCAGTCCTAATAACGTCTCCACAGATACGCAGTATTTT.

This clonotype was picked up a small number of times. The chain has TRBV7-9 and TRBJ1-1, with D tentatively TRBD1 (5 bases). The CDR3 is 17 residues long. From germline, CDR1 is SEHNR and CDR2 FQNEAQ (reference sequence). The V end was cut by 4 bases, the J end by 1 base, with 19 bases between. CDR3 nucleotide sequence: TGTGCCAGCAGCTCTCCGAGAATGGGACGGCGGAACACTGAAGCTTTCTTT. This sequence encodes CASSSPRMGRRNTEAFF.

This clonotype came up many times. The chain joins TRBV12-3 or TRBV12-4 to TRBJ2-1; D might be TRBD2 (6 bases). The CDR3 has 15 residues. V lost 1 base and J lost 0, with 7 bases in between. The CDR3 sequence: CASSLVGSSYNEQFF. The DNA for the CDR3 is TGTGCCAGCAGTTTAGTCGGGAGCTCCTACAATGAGCAGTTCTTC.

Sample share makes this clonotype medium-sized. The V gene is TRBV7-2, the J gene TRBJ1-1; 7 bases match TRBD1. The germline CDR1 and CDR2 sequences are SGHTA and FQGNSA. V was pared by 11 bases and J by 8 bases, with 14 bases of the junction left unmatched. This CDR3 is built from 13 residues. CDR3 region: CAGVGQATTEAFF. The CDR3 DNA follows: TGTGCCGGAGTAGGACAGGCCACTACAGAAGCTTTCTTT.

To note about this clonotype: A read error may be the cause here, since a much bigger clone is one base away. This chain connects TRBV6-1 to TRBJ2-3, with 9 positions matching TRBD1. The CDR3 totals 14 residues. Germline CDR1 and CDR2: MNHNS and SASEGT. The DNA of the CDR3 is TGTGCCAGCAGCACGGGACAGGGCACAAATACGCAGTATTTT. Protein product: CASSTGQGTNTQYF.

This clonotype was recorded at least ten times. The CDR3: CASSQRESNTGELFF. For the CDR3, the DNA is TGTGCCAGCAGCCAAAGGGAGTCGAACACCGGGGAGCTGTTTTTT. V gene TRBV6-6 combines with J gene TRBJ2-2; D may be TRBD2 (5 bases). The V gene lost 6 bases and the J gene lost 0 bases, with 11 bases spanning the gap. CDR3 length: 15 residues. CDR1 MNHNY and CDR2 SVGAGI come from the germline V gene (reference sequence).